The T cell receptor (beta chain) under discussion was sequenced for a study of tumor and adjacent non-tumor tissue in lung cancer. Whole-study context: Histology: about twelve adenocarcinoma, a couple of squamous cell carcinoma, 1 small cell lung cancer. Each sample yielded a few million productive TCRbeta reads on average.

The V gene's germline CDR1 is SGHAT and CDR2 FQNNGV. The V gene lost 2 bases and the J gene lost 3 bases, with 20 bases spanning the gap. CDR3 length: 17 amino acids. Concerning this clonotype: Antigen specificity is unknown. No conserved phenylalanine or tryptophan ends this CDR3, so it is likely a read error.

Regarding the study as a whole: Higher tumor TCR diversity was associated with shorter survival.

TCRbeta libraries were built with three rounds of nested PCR, modified from ARM-PCR. TCRdb independently ran MiXCR on the multiplex PCR reads; one entry per CDR3 protein. The sample has around 80,000 distinct CDR3 sequences, about four fifths seen once. RNA was extracted from bulk tissue without any cell sorting. More than 3 cm separated this lung sample from the edge of the tumor. The chain employs TRBV11-2 and TRBJ2-7; D is perhaps TRBD1 (5 bases). The source of this sequence is a man in his sixties with non-small cell lung cancer. The sequenced sample was distant non-tumor lung tissue. The CDR3 nucleotides are TGTGCCAGCAGCTTAATCCCCGAGGTCCTCACAGGCTACGAGCAGTACCTC. Translation gives CASSLIPEVLTGYEQYL.